These T cell receptor beta chains were read from a single sample in a study of blood T cell repertoires in COVID-19. TCRdb's copy holds only in-frame clones and misses some; the assay was immunoSEQ multiplex PCR. The data hold 15,000 to 20,000 clones, with roughly 89% observed a single time. Sample: peripheral blood. The receptors come from a woman older than 75 with COVID-19, enrolled during active disease. Each CDR3 is given with its conserved first and last residue. The D gene is left open where the match is weak. Size values are once, few and many counts, or a class for expanded clones, and some rows have none.

>TRBV4-1|TRBD2|TRBJ2-2|.
TGCGCCAGCAGGCCTAGCGGGGGCCGGGGGACCGGGGAGCTGTTTTTT
CASRPSGGRGTGELFF
>TRBV24-1|TRBD2|TRBJ2-3|.
TGTGCCACCAGTGATTTTACCCGGACTAGCGGGAGCCCAGATACGCAGTATTTT
CATSDFTRTSGSPDTQYF
>TRBV6-1|TRBD2|TRBJ2-7|.
TGTGCCAGCAGTGAAGCGCTTGGCGGGAGGGCCCGGTACGAGCAGTACTTC
CASSEALGGRARYEQYF
>TRBV5-6|.|TRBJ1-2|.
TGTGCCAGCAGCTTGTGGGGGCGCGCCAACTATGGCTACACCTTC
CASSLWGRANYGYTF
>TRBV5-1|.|TRBJ1-1|.
TGCGCCAGCAGCTTGGAGTCGGCAGGGAAGAACACTGAAGCTTTCTTT
CASSLESAGKNTEAFF
>TRBV6-5|.|TRBJ1-1|.
TGTGCCAGCAGAGTACAGGGTATCACTGAAGCTTTCTTT
CASRVQGITEAFF
>TRBV6-6|.|TRBJ2-6|.
TGTGCCAGCATCCTGACCCCCCCAGGTGGGGCCAACGTCCTGACTTTC
CASILTPPGGANVLTF
>TRBV6-2/TRBV6-3|.|TRBJ1-2|.
TGTGCCAGCAGTTACTCCGGGGGGCCTGTCTATGGCTACACCTTC
CASSYSGGPVYGYTF
>TRBV19|.|TRBJ1-1|.
TGTGCCAGTAGTATAGGGGGGCCGGACACTGAAGCTTTCTTT
CASSIGGPDTEAFF
>TRBV10-3|TRBD1|TRBJ2-3|.
TGTGCCAACAGACAGGGGGGAACAGATACGCAGTATTTT
CANRQGGTDTQYF
>TRBV7-9|TRBD1|TRBJ2-3|.
TGTGCCAGCAGCGCGGGGACAGGGAGCACAGATACGCAGTATTTT
CASSAGTGSTDTQYF
>TRBV18|.|TRBJ2-3|.
TGTGCCAGCTCACCACCGAGCGGTAGCACAGATACGCAGTATTTT
CASSPPSGSTDTQYF
>TRBV6-2/TRBV6-3|.|TRBJ1-5|.
TGTGCCAGCAGTGCCGCAGGGACCGGCGGGGGCAATCAGCCCCAGCATTTT
CASSAAGTGGGNQPQHF
>TRBV5-5|TRBD2|TRBJ2-3|.
TGTGCCAGCAGCCGACTAGCGGAGAGCACAGATACGCAGTATTTT
CASSRLAESTDTQYF
>TRBV9|.|TRBJ2-6|.
TGTGCCAGCAGCGGTCGAGCGGTTAGCTCTGGGGCCAACGTCCTGACTTTC
CASSGRAVSSGANVLTF
>TRBV19|.|TRBJ1-5|.
TGTGCCAGTAGTAATAGCGGGAACAATCAGCCCCAGCATTTT
CASSNSGNNQPQHF
>TRBV28|.|TRBJ2-1|.
TGTGCCAGCAGCCCCGGGATGACTTACTCCTACAATGAGCAGTTCTTC
CASSPGMTYSYNEQFF
>TRBV14|TRBD1|TRBJ1-1|.
TGTGCCAGCAGCCAAGAAGTCGTTGGGACAGGGGGCAAAACTGAAGCTTTCTTT
CASSQEVVGTGGKTEAFF
>TRBV15|.|TRBJ1-6|few
TGTGCCACCAGCAGAGACTCTTACAGGGATTCACCCCTCCACTTT
CATSRDSYRDSPLHF
>TRBV5-4|TRBD2|TRBJ2-5|.
TGTGCCAGCAGCTTATCTGTTCGCGGGGGGAGAGTCCAAGAGACCCAGTACTTC
CASSLSVRGGRVQETQYF
>TRBV29-1|TRBD1|TRBJ1-4|.
TGCAGCGGTCGACAGGGAACTAATGAAAAACTGTTTTTT
CSGRQGTNEKLFF
>TRBV6-5|.|TRBJ2-2|.
TGTGCCAGCACCCTCGGGAGCACCGGGGAGCTGTTTTTT
CASTLGSTGELFF
>TRBV7-2|TRBD1|TRBJ2-1|few
TGTGCCAGCAGCCACCCCAACAGGGGCCATTACAATGAGCAGTTCTTC
CASSHPNRGHYNEQFF
>TRBV3-1/TRBV3-2|TRBD1|TRBJ1-1|few
TGTGCCAGCAGCCATCCGGAGAGGGGGCCGGAGGCTTTCTTT
CASSHPERGPEAFF
>TRBV12-5|.|TRBJ1-2|.
TGTGCTAGTGGTTTTCTGACAGCAGCGCACTATGGCTACACCTTC
CASGFLTAAHYGYTF
>TRBV7-2|TRBD1|TRBJ1-4|once
TGTGCCAGCAGCTCGCTCCAGACAGGGGGCCGTGAAAAACTGTTTTTT
CASSSLQTGGREKLFF
>TRBV18|.|TRBJ2-7|.
TGTGCCAGCTCACCGAATTGGCGGAGGGACGAGCAGTACTTC
CASSPNWRRDEQYF
>TRBV2|TRBD1|TRBJ1-4|.
TGTGCCAGCATGAGGGACAGGGATGAAAAACTGTTTTTT
CASMRDRDEKLFF
>TRBV24-1|TRBD1|TRBJ1-3|.
TGTGCCACCAGATCAGGGGGACTCTCTGGAAACACCATATATTTT
CATRSGGLSGNTIYF
>TRBV10-3|.|TRBJ1-4|.
TGTGCCATCAGTGAACAGGCTGAAAAACTGTTTTTT
CAISEQAEKLFF
>TRBV28|TRBD1|TRBJ1-1|.
TGTGCCAGCAATGACAGGGCGAACACTGAAGCTTTCTTT
CASNDRANTEAFF
>TRBV7-9|TRBD1|TRBJ1-5|.
TGTGCCAGCAGTTTAGGGACAGAAACGCCCCAGCATTTT
CASSLGTETPQHF
>TRBV5-1|.|TRBJ1-1|.
TGCGCCAGCAGCTTGGGCGGGGCCGGAGGGGAAGCTTTCTTT
CASSLGGAGGEAFF
>TRBV18|TRBD2|TRBJ2-7|.
TGTGCCAGCTCACCCACCCCGGGAGGGGAACCCTACGAGCAGTACTTC
CASSPTPGGEPYEQYF
>TRBV28|TRBD2|TRBJ2-1|.
TGTGCCAGCAGTTTGTCGCTGACTAGCGGATACAATGAGCAGTTCTTC
CASSLSLTSGYNEQFF
>TRBV27|.|TRBJ1-2|.
TGTGCCAGCAGGCAAGCGGGTGACTATGGCTACACCTTC
CASRQAGDYGYTF
>TRBV4-3|TRBD1|TRBJ1-4|few
TGCGCCAGCAGCCTAGGTCCGGGAAAGGGGGCTGAAAAACTGTTTTTT
CASSLGPGKGAEKLFF
>TRBV10-3|.|TRBJ1-1|.
TGTGCCATCAGTGAGTCTGCAGGGCAGATGGACACTGAAGCTTTCTTT
CAISESAGQMDTEAFF
>TRBV7-2|TRBD1|TRBJ1-2|.
TGTGCCAGCAGCAGAGGACAGGGGGCGGACTATGGCTACACCTTC
CASSRGQGADYGYTF
>TRBV10-3|TRBD2|TRBJ2-5|once
TGTGCCATCAGTGAGTCAATAGCGGGCCCCCAAGAGACCCAGTACTTC
CAISESIAGPQETQYF
>TRBV5-1|.|TRBJ2-7|.
TGCGCCAGCAGCTTGCGTTCCTCCTACGAGCAGTACTTC
CASSLRSSYEQYF
>TRBV18|TRBD1|TRBJ1-2|.
TGTGCCAGCTCACGCTCGCGACAGGGGATCTATGGCTACACCTTC
CASSRSRQGIYGYTF
>TRBV2|TRBD2|TRBJ2-1|few
TGTGCCAGCAGTGAGGCTAGCGGGAGAAATGAGCAGTTCTTC
CASSEASGRNEQFF
>TRBV2|.|TRBJ2-4|few
TGTGCCAGCAGTGACGCGAAAAACATTCAGTACTTC
CASSDAKNIQYF
>TRBV5-1|TRBD2|TRBJ2-1|.
TGCGCCAGCAGCTTGTTGCGGGAGGGCCTGGGCGAGCAGTTCTTC
CASSLLREGLGEQFF
>TRBV7-3|TRBD2|TRBJ2-1|.
TGTGCCAGCAGCTCGGGACTTCGGGGGGGTGTGGACAATGAGCAGTTCTTC
CASSSGLRGGVDNEQFF
>TRBV27|TRBD1|TRBJ1-4|.
TGTGCCAGCAGTTTATTAGGGGCAGGGGGGGAAAAACTGTTTTTT
CASSLLGAGGEKLFF
>TRBV4-3|.|TRBJ1-2|.
TGCGCCAGCAGCCAAGAGTCAGGGGAGTATGGCTACACCTTC
CASSQESGEYGYTF
>TRBV24-1|.|TRBJ2-3|.
TGTGCCACCAGTGATTCCCCGTCTAGCACAGATACGCAGTATTTT
CATSDSPSSTDTQYF
>TRBV4-3|TRBD1|TRBJ1-6|.
TGCGCCAGCAGCTCACGGACAGGGGGCGCCGGTAATTCACCCCTCCACTTT
CASSSRTGGAGNSPLHF
>TRBV28|TRBD2|TRBJ2-1|.
TGTGCCAGCAGTTCCCCCCCGGGACTAGCGGGAGGAGGTGAGCAGTTCTTC
CASSSPPGLAGGGEQFF